The 27 T cell receptor beta chains given below trace back to one sample, sequenced in a study of T cell repertoires in cytomegalovirus infection. MiXCR, applied by TCRdb to the reads, yields one record per CDR3 protein. The table has under 200,000 distinct CDR3 sequences, 25% to 30% seen once. Sequencing was done on a sample of PBMCs. The receptors come from a human donor in good health (CMV status not recorded). Some clones in this sample may be carry-over from other donors' samples.

In its sample, this clonotype was seen a few times. The chain uses TRBV7-3 and TRBJ2-1; D perhaps matches TRBD2 (6 bases). Germline CDR1 is SGHTA and CDR2 is FQGTGA. The CDR3 is 16 residues long. V was trimmed by 0 bases and J by 3 bases, leaving 12 bases between them. This chain's CDR3 is CASSLTGGTVYNEQFF. CDR3 nucleotide sequence: TGTGCCAGCAGCTTAACGGGAGGAACAGTCTACAATGAGCAGTTCTTC.

The J gene is TRBJ2-2, the V gene TRBV12-3 or TRBV12-4; TRBD1 or TRBD2 may be the D gene (5 bases each). This CDR3 is 14 amino acids long. V was shortened by 8 bases and J by 9 bases, with 19 bases between the two germline ends. The CDR3: CASSPERGTRELFF. The CDR3 coding sequence is TGTGCCAGCTCCCCTGAGAGGGGTACCCGGGAGCTGTTTTTT.

In this sample, this clonotype turned up a few times. The rearrangement joins TRBV19 to TRBJ1-2; D not certain. V was clipped by 5 bases and J by 5 bases, with 12 bases between them. This CDR3 comprises 13 residues. Germline V gives CDR1 LNHDA, CDR2 SQIVND (reference sequence). CDR3 amino acids: CASSPDKAYGYTF. CDR3 DNA sequence: TGTGCCAGTAGTCCGGATAAGGCATATGGCTACACCTTC.

The chain joins TRBV6-2 or TRBV6-3 to TRBJ2-5; the D gene is possibly TRBD2 (5 bases). Trimming pared 6 bases from V and 5 bases from J, leaving 13 bases between. Germline V CDR1 and CDR2: MNHEY, SVGEGT. The CDR3 has 13 amino acids. The CDR3 here is CASSSFQRETQYF. The CDR3, as DNA: TGTGCCAGCAGCTCGTTCCAGCGGGAGACCCAGTACTTC.

Concerning this clonotype: A much bigger clone sits one base away, suggesting this may be a read error. V is TRBV4-2 and J is TRBJ2-2, with 9 bases matching TRBD1. The J segment lost 4 bases and the V segment lost 7 bases, leaving 4 bases of the junction unmatched. Germline CDR1 is LGHNA and CDR2 is YNFKEQ. This CDR3 contains 14 residues. CDR3 DNA sequence: TGTGCCAGCACCAGGACAGGGGCCACCGGGGAGCTGTTTTTT. Translated, it gives CASTRTGATGELFF.

The V and J genes are TRBV12-5 and TRBJ1-2, with no clear D. In germline, CDR1 is LGHNT, CDR2 FRNRAP. The CDR3 spans 17 residues. V was shortened by 2 bases and J by 4 bases, with 20 bases between the two germline ends. In DNA form, the CDR3 reads TGTGCTAGTGGTTTGATCTTCCGGGATACAAGGGTCTATGGCTACACCTTC. Its translation is CASGLIFRDTRVYGYTF.

The chain couples TRBV27 to TRBJ1-2, with TRBD1 matching 7 bases. CDR1 is MNHEY, CDR2 SMNVEV, per germline (reference sequence). V shed 5 bases and J 1 base; nucleotides not matched to a gene: 31. This CDR3 contains 23 residues. The chain's CDR3 is CASSHSPAGTVPMGGPVNYGYTF. Here the CDR3 DNA reads TGTGCCAGCAGTCACTCCCCCGCCGGGACAGTGCCTATGGGGGGCCCCGTTAACTATGGCTACACCTTC.

This chain joins TRBV12-5 and TRBJ1-5, with D uncertain. The CDR3 spans 12 residues. V dropped 3 bases and J dropped 9 bases, with 9 bases sitting between them. Germline V CDR1 and CDR2: LGHNT, FRNRAP. The CDR3 DNA sequence: TGTGCTAGTGGTTTTGACATTGGGCCCCAGCATTTT. This codes for CASGFDIGPQHF.

The rearrangement uses TRBV7-6 and TRBJ2-1; D is undetermined. Per germline, CDR1 SGHVS and CDR2 FNYEAQ. The CDR3 totals 14 residues. V gave up 5 bases and J gave up 6 bases, with 14 bases separating them. The CDR3 sequence: CASSASTVGNEQFF. The CDR3 nucleotides are TGTGCCAGCAGCGCCAGCACAGTCGGCAATGAGCAGTTCTTC.

The rearrangement uses TRBV14 and TRBJ2-3; D remains unclear. Germline V gene sequence: CDR1 SGHDN, CDR2 FVKESK. The V end was cut by 3 bases, the J end by 1 base, with 5 bases between. CDR3 length: 13 amino acids. The CDR3 region is CASSQDGTDTQYF. CDR3 coding DNA: TGTGCCAGCAGCCAGGACGGCACAGATACGCAGTATTTT. Variable domain in full (rest from reference TRBV14 and TRBJ2-3): EAGVTQFPSHSVIEKGQTVTLRCDPISGHDNLYWYRRVMGKEIKFLLHFVKESKQDESGMPNNRFLAERTGGTYSTLKVQPAELEDSGVYFCASSQDGTDTQYFGPGTRLTVL.

This clonotype was picked up a small number of times. This chain uses TRBV6-8 with TRBJ2-2, with 8 bases that match TRBD1. The CDR3 sequence is 13 residues long. J gave up 6 bases and V 6 bases, and 3 bases lay outside the gene matches. Germline V gene sequence: CDR1 MNHGY, CDR2 SAAAGT. CDR3 in amino acids: CASRWTGSGELFF. The CDR3 DNA reads TGTGCCAGCAGATGGACAGGGTCCGGGGAGCTGTTTTTT.

This chain uses TRBV5-1 with TRBJ2-2, with D possibly being TRBD2 (6 bases). This CDR3 has 15 residues. Germline lookup yields CDR1 SGHRS and CDR2 YFSETQ. Trimming cost V 4 bases and J 1 base, with 11 bases left between them. CDR3 nucleotide sequence: TGCGCCAGCAGCCACCCGGGGGTGAACACCGGGGAGCTGTTTTTT. It is translated as CASSHPGVNTGELFF.

The chain uses TRBV4-3 and TRBJ2-1, with 10 bases lining up with TRBD2. J gave up 5 bases and V 2 bases, and 18 bases lay outside the gene matches. From germline, CDR1 is LGHNA and CDR2 YSLEER. The CDR3 consists of 20 residues. The CDR3: CASSQPPWRASGGANNEQFF. For the CDR3, the DNA is TGCGCCAGCAGCCAACCTCCCTGGCGGGCTAGCGGGGGAGCTAACAATGAGCAGTTCTTC.

The chain recombines TRBV6-5 with TRBJ2-2; perhaps TRBD2 as D (7 bases). CDR3 length: 14 amino acids. Per the germline V gene, CDR1 is MNHEY and CDR2 is SVGAGI. V was cut by 6 bases and J by 4 bases, with 12 bases left in between. The CDR3 DNA is TGTGCCAGCAGGTCGGGGGGCACCACCGGGGAGCTGTTTTTT. Its protein product is CASRSGGTTGELFF.

This clonotype was seen only a few times. The J gene is TRBJ2-3, the V gene TRBV29-1; perhaps TRBD1 as D (5 bases). The germline CDR1 and CDR2 sequences are SQVTM and ANQGSEA. The V end was cut by 0 bases, the J end by 5 bases, with 6 bases between. The CDR3 totals 12 residues. The CDR3 loop reads CSVEDRVDTQYF. CDR3 nucleotides: TGCAGCGTTGAAGACAGGGTAGATACGCAGTATTTT.

The chain combines TRBV5-1 with TRBJ1-1; 7 bases match TRBD1. This CDR3 spans 14 amino acids. Germline loops: CDR1 SGHRS, CDR2 YFSETQ. V dropped 0 bases and J dropped 4; count of bases not matched to a gene: 3. This chain's CDR3 is CASSLDTGATEAFF. CDR3 in DNA: TGCGCCAGCAGCTTGGATACAGGGGCCACTGAAGCTTTCTTT.

There are a few counts of this clonotype. The V gene is TRBV6-2 or TRBV6-3, the J gene TRBJ1-5; D is uncertain. Germline CDR1 is MNHEY and CDR2 is SVGEGT. Trimming removed 2 bases at V and 3 bases at J, with 14 bases between. The CDR3 sequence is 16 residues long. DNA for the CDR3: TGTGCCAGCAGTTACCCATCCCGGGTCGACAATCAGCCCCAGCATTTT. Its translation: CASSYPSRVDNQPQHF.

V usage is TRBV27 and J usage is TRBJ1-5; no firm D call. Germline-derived CDR1 and CDR2 are MNHEY and SMNVEV (reference sequence). Trimming shortened V by 5 bases and J by 2 bases, and 10 bases separated the two germline ends. The CDR3 runs 14 residues. CDR3 sequence reads: CASSPTLGNQPQHF. CDR3 in DNA: TGTGCCAGCAGTCCAACTTTAGGCAATCAGCCCCAGCATTTT.

Concerning this clonotype itself: A much larger clonotype is one base distant, so this may be a read error. The conserved phenylalanine or tryptophan is not found at the CDR3 terminus, so this likely reflects a read error. V gene TRBV7-2 combines with J gene TRBJ1-2; TRBD1 aligns across 7 bases. The length of the CDR3 is 13 residues. With V trimmed by 3 bases and J by 8 bases, 6 bases remained unmatched. Germline V lookup: CDR1 SGHTA, CDR2 FQGNSA. This CDR3 is CASSFGTGEGYTL. DNA of the CDR3: TGTGCCAGCAGCTTTGGAACAGGGGAAGGCTACACCCTC.

This clonotype has only a few counts. One end of the junction fails to match germline, which may point to a read error. The V gene is TRBV20-1, the J gene TRBJ1-5; the D gene is possibly TRBD1 (5 bases). This CDR3 spans 15 amino acids. CDR1 is DFQATT, CDR2 SNEGSKA, per germline (reference sequence). As DNA, the CDR3 is TGCAGTGCTCGAGAGGAGGGGTTACGTTTCGGGCCCCAGCATTTT. It encodes CSAREEGLRFGPQHF.

This clonotype was counted ten times or more. V gene TRBV12-3 or TRBV12-4 combines with J gene TRBJ1-1, with D possibly being TRBD1 (6 bases). V was trimmed by 2 bases and J by 0 bases, leaving 25 bases between them. The CDR3 consists of 20 residues. CDR3 bases: TGTGCCAGCAGTTTAAGATCCAGGAGGGGGTTGTCGTCCCTGAACACTGAAGCTTTCTTT. Protein: CASSLRSRRGLSSLNTEAFF.

This clonotype was picked up one time. A much larger clone lies one base from this, so it may be a read error. The chain has TRBV7-2 and TRBJ2-5; D gene unclear. The germline V and J ends were trimmed by 5 bases and 1 base, with 8 bases remaining between them. Germline assignment: CDR1 SGHTA and CDR2 FQGNSA. The CDR3 has 13 amino acids. The CDR3 sequence is CASSGSSQETQYF. CDR3 nucleotide sequence: TGTGCCAGCAGCGGCAGCAGCCAAGAGACCCAGTACTTC.

The chain combines TRBV6-2 or TRBV6-3 with TRBJ1-1; TRBD1 matches 7 bases. The CDR3 spans 13 residues. Germline assignment: CDR1 MNHEY and CDR2 SVGEGT. The ends lost 4 bases at V and 3 bases at J; junction bases unmatched: 2. CDR3: CASSSRGDTEAFF. The CDR3 DNA follows: TGTGCCAGCAGTTCCAGGGGGGACACTGAAGCTTTCTTT.

This clonotype was seen only a few times. This chain links TRBV7-8 with TRBJ1-2; no definite D call. Germline CDR1 SGHVS, CDR2 FQNEAQ. Trimming shortened V by 0 bases and J by 5 bases, and 7 bases separated the two germline ends. There are 13 residues in the CDR3. CDR3 DNA sequence: TGTGCCAGCAGCTTAGCGCAAGGATATGGCTACACCTTC. The encoded protein is CASSLAQGYGYTF.

This clonotype turned up a few times. The V call is TRBV4-1, the J call TRBJ1-5, with no clear D. Germline CDR1 is MGHRA and CDR2 is YSYEKL. The germline V and J ends were trimmed by 2 bases and 5 bases, with 7 bases remaining between them. This CDR3 spans 13 amino acids. The CDR3 here is CASSQSTDQPQHF. CDR3 sequence (DNA): TGCGCCAGCAGCCAAAGCACGGATCAGCCCCAGCATTTT.

This clonotype was seen a few times. The chain joins TRBV10-2 to TRBJ1-5; D is unclear. V was trimmed by 3 bases and J by 5 bases, leaving 14 bases between them. The CDR3 length is 15 residues. The germline V gene encodes CDR1 WSHSY and CDR2 SAAADI. The CDR3 DNA sequence: TGCGCCAGCAGTGAAACGGGAGATAAGGATCAGCCCCAGCATTTT. It codes for CASSETGDKDQPQHF.

In this sample, this clonotype turned up many times. The rearrangement links TRBV7-2 to TRBJ1-1, with 8 bases fitting TRBD1. The J segment lost 1 base and the V segment lost 0 bases, leaving 1 base of the junction unmatched. Germline V gene sequence: CDR1 SGHTA, CDR2 FQGNSA. The length of the CDR3 is 15 residues. In DNA, the CDR3 is TGTGCCAGCAGCTTAGCGGGGACAGGGAACACTGAAGCTTTCTTT. Translation: CASSLAGTGNTEAFF.